This T cell receptor (beta chain) appears in the sequencing data of a study of blood T cell repertoires in COVID-19. The overall study: Sample material is recorded as cDNA or gDNA derived from T cells, B-cell-depleted T cells, or PBMCs.

Clones were read by immunoSEQ multiplex PCR, and TCRdb kept only the in-frame ones, dropping some. The sample carries fewer than 400,000 clones, 90% recorded once. This CDR3 has 17 amino acids. From germline, CDR1 is KGHDR and CDR2 SFDVKD. The trim removed 4 bases at V and 2 bases at J, leaving 7 bases unmatched. Sequenced input: peripheral blood. This receptor was obtained from a woman in her 30s with COVID-19, enrolled during active disease. J is TRBJ2-1 and V is TRBV24-1, with TRBD1 matching over 10 bases. The CDR3 DNA sequence: TGTGCCACCAGTGACCCTGGACAGGGGGGGACCTACAATGAGCAGTTCTTC. Amino acid sequence: CATSDPGQGGTYNEQFF.